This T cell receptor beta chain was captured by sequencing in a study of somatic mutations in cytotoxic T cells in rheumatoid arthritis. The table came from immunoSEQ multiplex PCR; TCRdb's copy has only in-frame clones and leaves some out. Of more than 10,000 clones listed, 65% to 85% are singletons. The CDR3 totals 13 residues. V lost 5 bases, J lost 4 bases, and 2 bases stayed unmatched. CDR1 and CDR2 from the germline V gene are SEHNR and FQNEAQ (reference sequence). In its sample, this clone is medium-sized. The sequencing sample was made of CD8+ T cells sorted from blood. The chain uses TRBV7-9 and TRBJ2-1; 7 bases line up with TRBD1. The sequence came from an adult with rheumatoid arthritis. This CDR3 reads CASSLQGYNEQFF. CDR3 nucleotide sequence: TGTGCCAGCAGCCTACAGGGGTACAATGAGCAGTTCTTC.